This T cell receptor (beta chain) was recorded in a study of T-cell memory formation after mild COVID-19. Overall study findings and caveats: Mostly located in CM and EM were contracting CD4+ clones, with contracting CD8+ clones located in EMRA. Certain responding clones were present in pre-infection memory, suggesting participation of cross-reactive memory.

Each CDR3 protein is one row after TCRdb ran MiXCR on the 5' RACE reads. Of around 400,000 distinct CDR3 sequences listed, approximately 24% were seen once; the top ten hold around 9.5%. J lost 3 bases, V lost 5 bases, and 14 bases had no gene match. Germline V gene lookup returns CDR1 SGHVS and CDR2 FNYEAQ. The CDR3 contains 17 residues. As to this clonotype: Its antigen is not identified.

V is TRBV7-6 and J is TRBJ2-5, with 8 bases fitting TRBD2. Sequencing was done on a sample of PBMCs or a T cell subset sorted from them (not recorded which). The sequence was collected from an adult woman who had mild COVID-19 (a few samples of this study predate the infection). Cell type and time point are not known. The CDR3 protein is CASSPQPGTRVKETQYF. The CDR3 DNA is TGTGCCAGCAGCCCCCAACCCGGGACTAGGGTAAAAGAGACCCAGTACTTC. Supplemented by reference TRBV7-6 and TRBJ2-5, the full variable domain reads GAGVSQSPRYKVTKRGQDVALRCDPISGHVSLYWYRQALGQGPEFLTYFNYEAQQDKSGLPNDRFSAERPEGSISTLTIQRTEQRDSAMYRCASSPQPGTRVKETQYFGPGTRLLVL.